The TCR beta chain under discussion was sequenced for a study of blood T cell repertoires in COVID-19. The data were produced by immunoSEQ multiplex PCR, yet TCRdb's version contains in-frame clones alone and is incomplete. This repertoire shows some 100,000 clones, 70% to 90% found once; its top ten account for around 4.9%. This clone was seen just once. CDR3 size: 16 residues. V shed 3 bases and J shed 0 bases, with 12 bases lying between them. In germline, CDR1 is SGHDT, CDR2 YYEEEE. This sequence originates from an elderly woman with active COVID-19. The sample taken for sequencing was peripheral blood. The chain uses TRBV5-6 and TRBJ1-4; maybe TRBD1 (5 bases). This CDR3 reads CASSWGLTTTNEKLFF. The CDR3 DNA reads as TGTGCCAGCAGCTGGGGCCTCACCACAACTAATGAAAAACTGTTTTTT.